These 25 T cell receptor beta chains came from one sample sequenced in a study of blood T cell repertoires in COVID-19. Here immunoSEQ multiplex PCR was the method, and the copy in TCRdb shows in-frame clones only, minus some. The table lists some 110,000 clones, roughly 82% of them singletons. The sample consisted of peripheral blood. These TCRs come from a human donor in a cohort sampled during active COVID-19.

V gene TRBV30 combines with J gene TRBJ1-5; the D gene is possibly TRBD1 (6 bases). The CDR3 covers 14 residues. V shed 3 bases and J shed 3 bases, with 12 bases lying between them. Germline lookup yields CDR1 GTSNPN and CDR2 SVGIG (reference sequence). In DNA form, the CDR3 reads TGTGCCTGGAGCAAGGACAGCCCCAATCAGCCCCAGCATTTT. It specifies CAWSKDSPNQPQHF.

This clone was seen a single time. This sequence joins TRBV5-8 and TRBJ2-3, with a tentative D call TRBD2 (5 bases). Trimming took off 4 bases at V and 2 bases at J, with 17 bases between the two ends. CDR1 and CDR2 from the germline V gene are SGHTS and YDEGEE. The CDR3 has 16 amino acids. The CDR3 loop is CASSHLSRDLTDTQYF. In DNA form, the CDR3 reads TGTGCCAGCAGCCACCTAAGCCGGGATCTCACAGATACGCAGTATTTT.

The chain joins TRBV11-1 to TRBJ2-1, with a tentative D call TRBD2 (6 bases). V was pared by 2 bases and J by 2 bases, with 10 bases between. The CDR3 length is 15 residues. In germline, CDR1 is SGHAT, CDR2 FQDESV (reference sequence). The chain's CDR3 is CASSLRGGAYNEQFF. The CDR3 DNA follows: TGTGCCAGCAGCTTAAGAGGAGGGGCCTACAATGAGCAGTTCTTC.

The rearrangement uses TRBV12-2 and TRBJ1-2; no check of the table's D call, TRBD1, against the DNA was made. TRBV12-2 is marked as a pseudogene. The length of the CDR3 is 16 residues. The CDR3 region has the DNA TGTGCAAGTCGCTTCCGGGACAGGGGTGTTTGGTATGGCTACACCTTC. Its translation: CASRFRDRGVWYGYTF.

The chain couples TRBV5-5 to TRBJ2-7; D might be TRBD1 (5 bases). CDR1 SGHKS and CDR2 YYEKEE come from the germline V gene (reference sequence). The CDR3 spans 15 residues. V dropped 4 bases and J dropped 0 bases, with 14 bases sitting between them. This CDR3 reads CASSPSLDSSYEQYF. The CDR3 DNA is TGTGCCAGCAGCCCTTCGCTCGACAGCTCCTACGAGCAGTACTTC.

This sequence joins TRBV14 and TRBJ2-2, with D perhaps matching TRBD1 (6 bases). Germline-derived CDR1 and CDR2 are SGHDN and FVKESK. This CDR3 is built from 17 residues. Trimming took 4 bases from V and 1 from J, leaving 16 bases between them. CDR3 region: CASSLVSGTMNTGELFF. For the CDR3, the DNA is TGTGCCAGCAGCCTCGTTTCAGGGACAATGAACACCGGGGAGCTGTTTTTT.

The chain links TRBV4-1 to TRBJ2-7; 7 bases align to TRBD2. The V and J ends lost 3 bases and 4 bases, in that order; junction bases with no gene match: 9. The germline gives CDR1 MGHRA, CDR2 YSYEKL. This CDR3 region has 15 residues. CDR3 protein: CASSQTGTTLYEQYF. CDR3 nucleotides: TGCGCCAGCAGCCAGACCGGGACTACTTTGTACGAGCAGTACTTC.

The chain has TRBV7-6 and TRBJ2-3; weak D call: TRBD1 (6 bases). Trimming took 4 bases from V and 3 from J, leaving 20 bases between them. This CDR3 is built from 17 residues. Germline CDR1 and CDR2: SGHVS and FNYEAQ. CDR3 DNA: TGTGCCAGCAGCTCCCGACTTACAGGGTCAGCGACAGATACGCAGTATTTT. Protein: CASSSRLTGSATDTQYF.

The rearrangement joins TRBV24-1 to TRBJ1-5, with 10 bases aligning to TRBD1. The V segment lost 2 bases and the J segment 5 bases; nucleotides outside the gene matches: 2. Per germline, CDR1 KGHDR and CDR2 SFDVKD. The CDR3 has 15 amino acids. CDR3 nucleotide sequence: TGTGCCACCAGTGATTCCGGGACAGGGGATCAGCCCCAGCATTTT. Its translation is CATSDSGTGDQPQHF.

In this sample, this clone turned up a few times. This chain joins TRBV18 and TRBJ2-1; 7 bases agree with TRBD1. Trimming cost V 6 bases and J 4 bases; bases outside gene matches: 12. This CDR3 comprises 16 residues. Germline assignment: CDR1 KGHSH and CDR2 LQKENI. CDR3 loop: CASSTSSGTEYNEQFF. The CDR3 coding sequence is TGTGCCAGCTCTACCTCTTCCGGGACAGAATACAATGAGCAGTTCTTC.

The V and J genes are TRBV24-1 and TRBJ2-7; 8 bases map to TRBD2. The trim removed 4 bases at V and 4 bases at J, leaving 8 bases unmatched. Germline CDR1 is KGHDR and CDR2 is SFDVKD. The CDR3 loop spans 15 amino acids. The CDR3 region has the DNA TGTGCCACCAGTGACGGGACTAGAGGGGGTTACGAGCAGTACTTC. Translating it yields CATSDGTRGGYEQYF.

This chain connects TRBV5-1 to TRBJ1-5; possible D gene TRBD1, 5 bases. The CDR3 covers 15 residues. Trimming pared 8 bases from V and 4 bases from J, leaving 19 bases between. Germline V gene data show CDR1 as SGHRS and CDR2 as YFSETQ. CDR3 sequence: CARGGGAASNQPQHF. CDR3 DNA: TGCGCCAGGGGGGGTGGAGCGGCCAGTAATCAGCCCCAGCATTTT.

The gene calls are TRBV6-1 and TRBJ1-1; tentative D call: TRBD1 (5 bases). The CDR3 length is 15 residues. Trimming removed 3 bases from V and 4 bases from J, with 15 bases in between. The germline CDR1 and CDR2 sequences are MNHNS and SASEGT. For the CDR3, the DNA is TGTGCCAGCAGTGATAGGGGTTTCATGGGCACTGAAGCTTTCTTT. Protein product: CASSDRGFMGTEAFF.

J is TRBJ2-5 and V is TRBV6-5; 7 nucleotides agree with TRBD2. This CDR3 has 14 amino acids. Germline-derived CDR1 and CDR2 are MNHEY and SVGAGI. The V gene end was trimmed by 4 bases and the J gene end by 6 bases; junction bases not matched to a gene: 8. The CDR3 coding sequence is TGTGCCAGCAGTTTGGGCGGGAGTGGAAAGACCCAGTACTTC. Encoded protein: CASSLGGSGKTQYF.

The J gene is TRBJ1-6, the V gene TRBV28; the D gene is possibly TRBD1 (6 bases). V shed 8 bases and J shed 6 bases, with 17 bases lying between them. Germline loops: CDR1 MDHEN, CDR2 SYDVKM. The CDR3 is 15 residues long. The CDR3 protein is CASGGRDTINSPLHF. CDR3 nucleotides: TGTGCCAGCGGGGGCCGGGACACTATTAATTCACCCCTCCACTTT. Drawing the rest from reference TRBV28 and TRBJ1-6, the complete variable domain is DVKVTQSSRYLVKRTGEKVFLECVQDMDHENMFWYRQDPGLGLRLIYFSYDVKMKEKGDIPEGYSVSREKKERFSLILESASTNQTSMYLCASGGRDTINSPLHFGNGTRLTVT.

This chain links TRBV7-9 with TRBJ2-3; 7 nucleotides agree with TRBD1. Trimming took 10 bases from V and 2 from J; bases not matched to a gene: 6. The germline V gene encodes CDR1 SEHNR and CDR2 FQNEAQ (reference sequence). The CDR3 spans 13 residues. The CDR3 DNA reads as TGTGCCATCCAGGGGGTACTCACAGATACGCAGTATTTT. As protein: CAIQGVLTDTQYF.

Only a few counts were recorded for this clone. This sequence joins TRBV10-3 and TRBJ2-7, with 8 bases fitting TRBD2. CDR1 and CDR2 from the germline V gene are ENHRY and SYGVKD. V lost 5 bases, J lost 7 bases, and 10 bases stayed unmatched. This CDR3 is built from 14 residues. Written as DNA, the CDR3 is TGTGCCATCAGTTCTCAAGCGGGAGAAGGTGAGCAGTACTTC. This sequence encodes CAISSQAGEGEQYF.

This rearrangement joins TRBV5-1 to TRBJ1-1, with D perhaps TRBD1 (6 bases). The V gene's germline CDR1 is SGHRS and CDR2 YFSETQ. Deletions cut 4 bases from V and 5 bases from J, with 15 bases between. This CDR3 has 14 amino acids. Here the CDR3 reads CASSLTGARTEAFF. DNA of the CDR3: TGCGCCAGCAGCCTGACAGGCGCGAGGACTGAAGCTTTCTTT.

The chain combines TRBV9 with TRBJ2-3; 7 bases are shared with TRBD1. Germline assignment: CDR1 SGDLS and CDR2 YYNGEE. Losses at the gene ends were 4 bases for V and 0 bases for J; bases not matched to a gene: 5. The CDR3 length is 15 residues. The DNA of the CDR3 is TGTGCCAGCAGCTTAAGACAGGGTAGCACAGATACGCAGTATTTT. Encoded protein: CASSLRQGSTDTQYF.

The V and J genes are TRBV9 and TRBJ2-1, with a possible D match to TRBD2 (5 bases). Germline CDR1 reads SGDLS; CDR2 reads YYNGEE. Trimming took 7 bases from V and 2 from J, leaving 19 bases between them. CDR3 length: 16 amino acids. CDR3 amino acids: CASRPSGSGAYNEQFF. The DNA for the CDR3 is TGTGCCAGCCGACCATCCGGCAGCGGAGCCTACAATGAGCAGTTCTTC. Together with reference TRBV9 and TRBJ2-1, the CDR3 gives the full variable domain: DSGVTQTPKHLITATGQRVTLRCSPRSGDLSVYWYQQSLDQGLQFLIQYYNGEERAKGNILERFSAQQFPDLHSELNLSSLELGDSALYFCASRPSGSGAYNEQFFGPGTRLTVL.

The chain is built from TRBV27 and TRBJ2-1; D is possibly TRBD2 (7 bases). The CDR3 is 13 amino acids. V shed 3 bases and J shed 6 bases, with 9 bases lying between them. The germline V gene has CDR1 MNHEY and CDR2 SMNVEV (reference sequence). As DNA, the CDR3 is TGTGCCAGCAGTTTGGGGGGGGCCAATGAGCAGTTCTTC. Amino acid sequence: CASSLGGANEQFF.

The rearrangement joins TRBV27 to TRBJ1-2, with TRBD1 matching over 7 bases. In germline, CDR1 is MNHEY, CDR2 SMNVEV (reference sequence). J gave up 4 bases and V 3 bases, and 2 bases lay outside the gene matches. This CDR3 contains 13 residues. CDR3 residues: CASSFRGTYGYTF. The CDR3 bases are TGTGCCAGCAGTTTCAGGGGGACCTATGGCTACACCTTC.

The V and J genes are TRBV28 and TRBJ1-6, with D possibly being TRBD1 (6 bases). This CDR3 comprises 14 residues. Per germline, CDR1 MDHEN and CDR2 SYDVKM. Trimming stripped 9 bases from V and 10 bases from J, with 19 bases between. This chain's CDR3 is CASKTGGVVSPLHF. CDR3 nucleotide sequence: TGTGCCAGTAAGACAGGCGGCGTTGTATCACCCCTCCACTTT.

This sequence joins TRBV19 and TRBJ2-5, with TRBD2 matching 8 bases. This CDR3 comprises 16 residues. V was clipped by 4 bases and J by 4 bases; unmatched bases: 11. CDR1 is LNHDA, CDR2 SQIVND, per germline (reference sequence). The CDR3 is CASSSKTAGGGETQYF. CDR3 coding DNA: TGTGCCAGTAGTAGCAAAACGGCGGGAGGAGGAGAGACCCAGTACTTC.

The chain employs TRBV11-2 and TRBJ2-7; TRBD1 matches at 7 bases. The CDR3 runs 14 residues. V shed 8 bases, J shed 2 bases, and the junction held 9 bases outside the gene matches. Germline-derived CDR1 and CDR2 are SGHAT and FQNNGV. The DNA of the CDR3 is TGTGCCAGCCGGACCGTGACAGGGCCCTACGAGCAGTACTTC. Its translation: CASRTVTGPYEQYF.